This T cell receptor beta chain was sequenced during a study of PD-1 blockade in classical Hodgkin lymphoma. Study at large: Intravenous delivery of nivolumab at 3 mg/kg to patients occurred every 2 weeks. Findings and limits, study-wide: A reduction in baseline TCR diversity was reportedly seen in newly diagnosed patients relative to healthy donors. Newly diagnosed patients and complete responders had comparable diversity at baseline.

Indicated time point: cycle 4 day 1 (C4D1), after more than five weeks of nivolumab. Every single patient, without exception, relapsed after autologous stem cell transplantation, and brentuximab vedotin exposure varied. Patients' outcomes at their best amounted to complete response, partial response or progressive disease. Concerning this clone itself: What it binds is unknown.

The CDR3 loop spans 15 amino acids. V shed 3 bases and J 4 bases; nucleotides not matched to a gene: 8. Germline CDR1 reads SGHRS; CDR2 reads YFSETQ. The assay was immunoSEQ multiplex PCR, and TCRdb's table has in-frame clones only and misses some. The sample yields tens of thousands of clones, approximately 80% seen once. Sequencing was performed on peripheral blood mononuclear cells (PBMCs), taken before the fourth cycle of nivolumab. The rearrangement joins TRBV5-1 to TRBJ2-7, with 9 bases fitting TRBD2. The receptor comes from a human donor with classical Hodgkin lymphoma. The CDR3 protein is CASSSRGGGAYEQYF. The CDR3 DNA reads as TGCGCCAGCAGCTCGCGGGGCGGGGGGGCTTACGAGCAGTACTTC.